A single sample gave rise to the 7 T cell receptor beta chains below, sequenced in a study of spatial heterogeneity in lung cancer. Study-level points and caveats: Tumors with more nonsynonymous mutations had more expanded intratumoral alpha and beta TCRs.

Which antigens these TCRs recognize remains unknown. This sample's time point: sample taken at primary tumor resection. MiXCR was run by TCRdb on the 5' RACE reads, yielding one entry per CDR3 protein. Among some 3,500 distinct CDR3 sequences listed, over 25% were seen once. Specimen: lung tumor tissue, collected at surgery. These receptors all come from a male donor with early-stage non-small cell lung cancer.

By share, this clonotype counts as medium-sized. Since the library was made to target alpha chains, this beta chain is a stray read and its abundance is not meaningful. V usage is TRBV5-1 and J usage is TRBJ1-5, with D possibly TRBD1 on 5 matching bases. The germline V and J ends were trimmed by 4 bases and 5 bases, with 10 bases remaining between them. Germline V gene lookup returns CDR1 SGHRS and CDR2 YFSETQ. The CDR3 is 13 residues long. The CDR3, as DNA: TGCGCCAGCAGCCAAGGGACGGATCAGCCCCAGCATTTT. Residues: CASSQGTDQPQHF.

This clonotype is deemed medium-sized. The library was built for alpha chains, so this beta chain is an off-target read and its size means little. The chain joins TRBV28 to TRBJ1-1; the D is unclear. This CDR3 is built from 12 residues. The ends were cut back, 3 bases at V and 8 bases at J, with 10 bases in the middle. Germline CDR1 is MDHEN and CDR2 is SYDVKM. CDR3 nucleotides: TGTGCCAGCAGTTTGTGGTTAACCGAAGCTTTCTTT. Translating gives CASSLWLTEAFF.

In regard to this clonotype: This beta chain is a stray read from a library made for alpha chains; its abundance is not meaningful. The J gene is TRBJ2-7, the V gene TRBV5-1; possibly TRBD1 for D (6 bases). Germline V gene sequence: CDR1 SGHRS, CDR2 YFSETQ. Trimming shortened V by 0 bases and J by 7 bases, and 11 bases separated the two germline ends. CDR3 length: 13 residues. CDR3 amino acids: CASSLANREEQYF. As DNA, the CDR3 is TGCGCCAGCAGCTTGGCCAACAGGGAAGAGCAGTACTTC.

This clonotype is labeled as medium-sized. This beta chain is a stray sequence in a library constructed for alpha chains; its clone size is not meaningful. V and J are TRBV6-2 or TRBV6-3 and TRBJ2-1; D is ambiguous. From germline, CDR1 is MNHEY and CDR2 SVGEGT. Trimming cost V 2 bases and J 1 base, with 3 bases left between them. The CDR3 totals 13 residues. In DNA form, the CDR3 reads TGTGCCAGCAGTTACGTATCCTACAATGAGCAGTTCTTC. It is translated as CASSYVSYNEQFF.

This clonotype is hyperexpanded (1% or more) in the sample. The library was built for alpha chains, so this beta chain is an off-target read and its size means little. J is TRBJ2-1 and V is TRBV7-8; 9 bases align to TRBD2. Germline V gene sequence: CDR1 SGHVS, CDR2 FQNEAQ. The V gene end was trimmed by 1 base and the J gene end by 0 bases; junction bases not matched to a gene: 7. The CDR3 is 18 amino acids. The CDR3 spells CASSLELAGSLSYNEQFF. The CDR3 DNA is TGTGCCAGCAGCTTAGAACTAGCGGGTTCTCTCTCCTACAATGAGCAGTTCTTC.

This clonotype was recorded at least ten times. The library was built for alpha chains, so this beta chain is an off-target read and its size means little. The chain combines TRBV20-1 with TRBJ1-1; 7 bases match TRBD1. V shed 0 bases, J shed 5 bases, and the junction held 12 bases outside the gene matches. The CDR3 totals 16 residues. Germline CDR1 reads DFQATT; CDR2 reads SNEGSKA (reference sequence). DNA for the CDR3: TGCAGTGCTAGAGATAGGGGGTGGAGGGGGCTTACTGAAGCTTTCTTT. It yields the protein CSARDRGWRGLTEAFF.

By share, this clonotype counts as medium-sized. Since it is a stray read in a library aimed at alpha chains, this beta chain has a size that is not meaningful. This CDR3 reads CASSSDSTDTQYF. The CDR3 region has the DNA TGCGCCAGCAGCTCGGACAGCACAGATACGCAGTATTTT. The V and J genes are TRBV5-1 and TRBJ2-3; D ambiguous. The germline CDR1 and CDR2 sequences are SGHRS and YFSETQ. The CDR3 consists of 13 residues. V was cut by 3 bases and J by 0 bases, with 5 bases left in between.